The clone carrying this T cell receptor beta chain was picked up many times. This entry belongs to a study of T-cell memory formation after mild COVID-19. TCRdb redid the calling of the 5' RACE reads with MiXCR, one entry per CDR3 protein. The table includes 390,000 or so distinct CDR3 sequences, about 16% detected once. This CDR3 is 14 amino acids long. The V end was cut by 5 bases, the J end by 1 base, with 11 bases between. Germline CDR1 is SEHNR and CDR2 is FQNEAQ (reference sequence). Sequenced: PBMCs or a T cell subset sorted from them (not recorded which). The chain couples TRBV7-9 to TRBJ2-5; D is unresolved. This receptor was identified in a man between 18 and 35 years old who had mild COVID-19 (a few samples of this study predate the infection). Cell type and time point are not known. The CDR3 is CASSRPGVQETQYF. The CDR3 DNA is TGTGCCAGCAGCCGACCAGGCGTCCAAGAGACCCAGTACTTC. The whole variable domain, filled in from reference TRBV7-9 and TRBJ2-5, reads DTGVSQNPRHKITKRGQNVTFRCDPISEHNRLYWYRQTLGQGPEFLTYFQNEAQLEKSRLLSDRFSAERPKGSFSTLEIQRTEQGDSAMYLCASSRPGVQETQYFGPGTRLLVL.